This T cell receptor beta chain was documented in a study of T cell clonality in common variable immunodeficiency. About this clone: The observed sequence ends 3 residues before the CDR3 terminus, with the missing tail filled in from the germline J gene.

Libraries were prepared by immunoSEQ multiplex PCR; TCRdb keeps only in-frame clonotypes and omits some of them. The sample is made up of about 40,000 clones, none counted only once. Germline V lookup: CDR1 DFQATT, CDR2 SNEGSKA (reference sequence). Trimming removed 4 bases from V and 6 bases from J; junction bases left unmatched: 11. There are 14 residues in the CDR3. Source material: peripheral blood mononuclear cells. This clonotype was obtained from a person aged 18-70 years in good health. This chain uses TRBV20-1 with TRBJ2-7, with 8 nucleotides matching TRBD2. The CDR3 bases that were read are TGCAGTGCTACCAGCCTCAGGACTAGCCGCGAG. Protein: CSATSLRTSRE. The entire CDR3 protein is CSATSLRTSREQYF.